Below are 28 T cell receptor beta chains sequenced from a single sample in a study of blood T cell repertoires in COVID-19. Only in-frame clones appear in the TCRdb table, and some are missing; sequencing was by immunoSEQ multiplex PCR. The repertoire holds fewer than 85,000 clones, with 88% as singletons. Specimen: peripheral blood. These receptors all stem from a human donor in a cohort sampled during active COVID-19.

The V call is TRBV19, the J call TRBJ2-2, with a tentative D call TRBD2 (5 bases). From germline, CDR1 is LNHDA and CDR2 SQIVND (reference sequence). This CDR3 spans 13 amino acids. V was trimmed by 5 bases and J by 7 bases, leaving 11 bases between them. CDR3 DNA sequence: TGTGCCAGTAGTTGGTGGGAGAACGGGGAGCTGTTTTTT. Residues: CASSWWENGELFF.

The chain recombines TRBV6-1 with TRBJ2-3; 8 bases map to TRBD2. The CDR3 covers 15 residues. CDR1 and CDR2 (germline): MNHNS, SASEGT. V gave up 1 base and J gave up 4 bases; unmatched junction bases: 4. The CDR3 bases are TGTGCCAGCAGTGAAGAGGCGGGAGGCCCAGATACGCAGTATTTT. Residues: CASSEEAGGPDTQYF.

This chain uses TRBV28 with TRBJ1-4; weak D call: TRBD1 (6 bases). The CDR3 contains 12 residues. V dropped 11 bases and J dropped 8 bases, with 15 bases sitting between them. CDR1 is MDHEN, CDR2 SYDVKM, per germline. CDR3 amino acids: CASRTASEKLFF. As DNA, the CDR3 is TGTGCCTCCCGGACAGCGTCGGAAAAACTGTTTTTT.

The chain combines TRBV18 with TRBJ2-7; 7 positions agree with TRBD1. Germline V CDR1 and CDR2: KGHSH, LQKENI. Unmatched junction bases numbered 5, after V lost 1 base and J lost 5 bases. The CDR3 has 14 amino acids. The CDR3 DNA is TGTGCCAGCTCACCACGTACAGGGGCCGACGAGCAGTACTTC. It encodes CASSPRTGADEQYF.

The chain has TRBV2 and TRBJ1-3, with D possibly TRBD1 on 6 matching bases. The germline gives CDR1 SNHLY, CDR2 FYNNEI. Trimming took 2 bases from V and 0 from J, leaving 8 bases between them. This CDR3 comprises 15 residues. CDR3 protein: CASSETGPSGNTIYF. DNA for the CDR3: TGTGCCAGCAGTGAAACAGGGCCCTCTGGAAACACCATATATTTT.

The V call is TRBV27, the J call TRBJ1-5; 9 bases match TRBD1. Germline values: CDR1 MNHEY, CDR2 SMNVEV (reference sequence). This CDR3 has 16 amino acids. With 0 bases clipped from V and 4 bases from J, the junction kept 4 bases outside the gene matches. As DNA, the CDR3 is TGTGCCAGCAGTTTATCCGGACAGGGGCTAAATCAGCCCCAGCATTTT. It is translated as CASSLSGQGLNQPQHF.

This sequence joins TRBV27 and TRBJ1-2; unclear D gene. This CDR3 comprises 15 residues. Trimming removed 0 bases at V and 4 bases at J, with 12 bases between. The germline CDR1 and CDR2 sequences are MNHEY and SMNVEV (reference sequence). CDR3 loop: CASSLSSTGVYGYTF. The DNA of the CDR3 is TGTGCCAGCAGTTTATCGAGTACCGGGGTCTATGGCTACACCTTC.

V gene TRBV4-1 combines with J gene TRBJ1-1; no definite D call. The CDR3 runs 12 residues. From germline, CDR1 is MGHRA and CDR2 YSYEKL. With 0 bases removed from V and 7 bases from J, the gap between germline ends came to 6 bases. The CDR3: CASSQEQNEAFF. DNA for the CDR3: TGCGCCAGCAGCCAAGAACAGAATGAAGCTTTCTTT.

The CDR3 is CASSRLAGGPADTQYF. CDR3 DNA: TGTGCCAGCAGTCGACTAGCGGGAGGGCCCGCAGATACGCAGTATTTT. The chain is built from TRBV27 and TRBJ2-3; the match to TRBD2 covers 14 bases. This CDR3 spans 16 amino acids. J was trimmed by 4 bases and V by 5 bases; bases with no gene match: 5. Germline CDR1 MNHEY, CDR2 SMNVEV (reference sequence).

V and J are TRBV27 and TRBJ1-5; no clear D gene. Germline V CDR1 and CDR2: MNHEY, SMNVEV (reference sequence). The CDR3 has 14 residues. Trimming stripped 5 bases from V and 1 base from J, with 9 bases between. In nucleotides, the CDR3 is TGTGCCAGCAGTCCCCGAGGGAGCAATCAGCCCCAGCATTTT. Protein product: CASSPRGSNQPQHF.

The chain recombines TRBV19 with TRBJ1-4; a possible D gene is TRBD1 (6 bases). This CDR3 spans 16 amino acids. V gave up 5 bases and J gave up 2 bases, with 15 bases separating them. CDR1 is LNHDA and CDR2 is SQIVND in the germline V gene (reference sequence). The CDR3 DNA follows: TGTGCCAGTAGTTCCGACAGGATTAGGACTAATGAAAAACTGTTTTTT. Translation: CASSSDRIRTNEKLFF.

This clone was seen a handful of times. The chain carries TRBV6-4 and TRBJ2-1, with 10 bases that match TRBD2. There are 17 residues in the CDR3. V dropped 0 bases and J dropped 16; count of bases not matched to a gene: 18. Germline assignment: CDR1 MRHNA and CDR2 SNTAGT. The CDR3 sequence: CASSDSISASGGAELFF. The CDR3 bases are TGTGCCAGCAGTGACTCAATCTCGGCTAGCGGGGGAGCCGAGCTATTCTTC.

The rearrangement joins TRBV27 to TRBJ2-1; tentative D call: TRBD2 (6 bases). This CDR3 contains 15 residues. Trimming left V 5 bases short and J 6 bases short, with 17 bases between. Germline V gives CDR1 MNHEY, CDR2 SMNVEV (reference sequence). The CDR3 loop reads CASSTPWGGINEQFF. In nucleotides, the CDR3 is TGTGCCAGCAGTACCCCTTGGGGCGGGATCAATGAGCAGTTCTTC.

V gene TRBV20-1 combines with J gene TRBJ1-4, with TRBD1 matching over 8 bases. The V gene's germline CDR1 is DFQATT and CDR2 SNEGSKA (reference sequence). The CDR3 covers 13 residues. V trimming: 3 bases; J trimming: 6 bases; junction bases outside the gene matches: 3. In DNA form, the CDR3 reads TGCAGTGCTAGTGTGGACAGGGATGAAAAACTGTTTTTT. It translates to CSASVDRDEKLFF.

This clone was found once. This rearrangement joins TRBV19 to TRBJ1-5; the match to TRBD1 covers 7 bases. V was clipped by 9 bases and J by 9 bases; unmatched bases: 8. The CDR3 is 12 amino acids. Germline CDR1 reads LNHDA; CDR2 reads SQIVND (reference sequence). The CDR3 DNA reads TGTGCCAGCGGACAGGCCCGGGGGCCCCAGCATTTT. Its translation is CASGQARGPQHF.

The chain employs TRBV5-6 and TRBJ1-2; D is uncertain. This CDR3 contains 12 residues. Trimming shortened V by 0 bases and J by 4 bases, and 4 bases separated the two germline ends. Germline assignment: CDR1 SGHDT and CDR2 YYEEEE. The CDR3 here is CASSLDTYGYTF. CDR3 bases: TGTGCCAGCAGCTTGGACACCTATGGCTACACCTTC.

The chain uses TRBV6-6 and TRBJ2-3; 9 bases map to TRBD2. This CDR3 is 15 amino acids long. Trimming took 7 bases from V and 1 from J; bases not matched to a gene: 6. Germline-derived CDR1 and CDR2 are MNHNY and SVGAGI (reference sequence). Here the CDR3 reads CASNLASGGTDTQYF. CDR3 DNA: TGTGCCAGCAATCTAGCTAGCGGGGGCACAGATACGCAGTATTTT.

The chain is built from TRBV5-1 and TRBJ1-1; 7 bases agree with TRBD1. With V trimmed by 3 bases and J by 1 base, 9 bases remained unmatched. From germline, CDR1 is SGHRS and CDR2 YFSETQ. This CDR3 region has 16 residues. CDR3 loop: CASSSQGLRWNTEAFF. CDR3 DNA sequence: TGCGCCAGCAGCTCACAGGGGCTCCGATGGAACACTGAAGCTTTCTTT. The full variable domain, rest sourced from reference TRBV5-1 and TRBJ1-1, is KAGVTQTPRYLIKTRGQQVTLSCSPISGHRSVSWYQQTPGQGLQFLFEYFSETQRNKGNFPGRFSGRQFSNSRSEMNVSTLELGDSALYLCASSSQGLRWNTEAFFGQGTRLTVV.

The rearrangement links TRBV28 to TRBJ2-7, with no clear D. The germline V gene encodes CDR1 MDHEN and CDR2 SYDVKM. V lost 8 bases and J lost 0, with 11 bases in between. The CDR3 loop spans 13 amino acids. The CDR3 nucleotides are TGTGCCAGCGTGACTTCTCTCTCCTACGAGCAGTACTTC. Residues: CASVTSLSYEQYF.

The chain joins TRBV3-1 (or the pseudogene TRBV3-2) to TRBJ2-1; tentatively, D is TRBD1 (5 bases). Trimming stripped 2 bases from V and 4 bases from J, with 18 bases between. CDR3 length equals 17 residues. The germline gives CDR1 LGHDT, CDR2 YNNKEL (reference sequence). This CDR3 is CASSQYLGLQLYNEQFF. The CDR3 DNA reads TGTGCCAGCAGCCAATATCTGGGGCTACAGCTTTACAATGAGCAGTTCTTC.

This clone turned up a few times. The chain uses TRBV5-4 and TRBJ1-3; 10 nucleotides agree with TRBD1. CDR3 length: 15 amino acids. With V trimmed by 4 bases and J by 4 bases, 5 bases remained unmatched. In germline, CDR1 is SGHNT, CDR2 YYREEE (reference sequence). The chain's CDR3 is CASSVGTGVGNTIYF. DNA of the CDR3: TGTGCCAGCAGCGTCGGGACAGGGGTCGGAAACACCATATATTTT.

V and J are TRBV12-5 and TRBJ1-1; D is unresolved. Germline CDR1 reads LGHNT; CDR2 reads FRNRAP. This CDR3 contains 13 residues. The V gene lost 6 bases and the J gene lost 1 base, with 9 bases spanning the gap. CDR3 protein: CASGNSGNTEAFF. In DNA, the CDR3 is TGTGCTAGTGGAAACAGTGGGAACACTGAAGCTTTCTTT.

On this clone: In the same sample, other DNA sequences code for this CDR3. CDR3 sequence reads: CASRQGADTQYF. The CDR3 coding sequence is TGTGCCAGCAGACAGGGGGCAGATACGCAGTATTTT. The chain links TRBV2 to TRBJ2-3, with TRBD1 matching over 8 bases. The trim removed 6 bases at V and 4 bases at J, leaving 0 bases unmatched. Germline V gene lookup returns CDR1 SNHLY and CDR2 FYNNEI. The CDR3 has 12 amino acids.

The chain is built from TRBV5-1 and TRBJ2-5; D may be TRBD1 (5 bases). There are 14 residues in the CDR3. V was trimmed by 0 bases and J by 5 bases, leaving 11 bases between them. Germline CDR1 is SGHRS and CDR2 is YFSETQ. The DNA of the CDR3 is TGCGCCAGCAGCTTGGACAGGCTTGGGGAGACCCAGTACTTC. It translates to CASSLDRLGETQYF.

J is TRBJ1-2 and V is TRBV19, with D unclear. The CDR3 contains 13 residues. The V end was cut by 5 bases, the J end by 1 base, with 8 bases between. Germline loops: CDR1 LNHDA, CDR2 SQIVND (reference sequence). The CDR3 nucleotides are TGTGCCAGTAGTCCCAGGTTTAACTATGGCTACACCTTC. This sequence encodes CASSPRFNYGYTF.

The chain couples TRBV7-8 to TRBJ1-4; D unclear. This CDR3 is 16 amino acids long. Looked up from germline, CDR1 is SGHVS and CDR2 is FQNEAQ. The germline V and J ends were trimmed by 0 bases and 5 bases, with 13 bases remaining between them. The CDR3 sequence is CASSLAAGRRNEKLFF. CDR3 in DNA: TGTGCCAGCAGCTTAGCGGCGGGCAGGCGGAATGAAAAACTGTTTTTT.

This sequence joins TRBV6-5 and TRBJ1-1; no firm D call. The germline gives CDR1 MNHEY, CDR2 SVGAGI. There are 13 residues in the CDR3. Trimming removed 5 bases at V and 0 bases at J, with 7 bases between. DNA of the CDR3: TGTGCCAGCAGTCCGCAGTTGAACACTGAAGCTTTCTTT. Translation gives CASSPQLNTEAFF.

In nucleotides, the CDR3 is TGTGCCAGCAGCTTTTGGCTGAACACTGAAGCTTTCTTT. This codes for CASSFWLNTEAFF. The chain combines TRBV7-2 with TRBJ1-1; D is unclear. Germline loops: CDR1 SGHTA, CDR2 FQGNSA. The CDR3 totals 13 residues. Trimming removed 3 bases at V and 0 bases at J, with 5 bases between.